The clone carrying this T cell receptor beta chain was detected only a few times. This sample was included in a study of blood T cells in healthy people across ages. This CDR3 has 15 amino acids. The germline CDR1 and CDR2 sequences are SGHTA and FQGTGA. Germline trimming cut 2 bases from V and 2 bases from J; bases unmatched to any gene: 3. A J-beta primer mix and a sample-barcoded 5' primer were used in a second PCR of roughly 6 to 12 cycles. One entry per CDR3 protein results from TCRdb running MiXCR on the 5' RACE reads. The sample holds around 1,800,000 distinct CDR3 sequences; approximately 39% are singletons and the top ten take 23%.

This receptor was taken from a human donor in good health. Source material: blood. V gene TRBV7-3 combines with J gene TRBJ2-3; 8 bases match TRBD2. The CDR3 loop is CASSLSGGVTDTQYF. As DNA, the CDR3 is TGTGCCAGCAGCTTATCGGGGGGGGTCACAGATACGCAGTATTTT.